One sample yielded the 29 T cell receptor beta chains listed below, sequenced in a study of cytomegalovirus exposure and HLA in healthy donors (TCRdb year 2017). The library was built by means of the immunoSEQ multiplex PCR assay. For the multiplex PCR, a mixture combining 60 forward primers for TCR Vbeta segments and 13 reverse primers for TCR Jbeta segments was used. Drawn from immuneACCESS, this table holds only the in-frame rearrangements with V and J called that TCRdb kept. Clones are partly lost; checked studies trace under half to an unresolved V gene and leave the rest unexplained. For this sample there are approximately 150,000 clones; 80% appear just once. The ten largest clonotypes hold roughly 2% of the sample. Sample: PBMCs. These TCRs come from a human donor in good health.

CDR3 amino acids: CASSGRGGNYEQYF. The CDR3 bases are TGTGCCAGCAGCGGACGCGGGGGAAACTACGAGCAGTACTTC. This chain connects TRBV9 to TRBJ2-7; 7 bases fit TRBD2. The CDR3 length is 14 residues. Germline lookup yields CDR1 SGDLS and CDR2 YYNGEE. With V trimmed by 3 bases and J by 3 bases, 6 bases remained unmatched.

The sample holds one count of this clone. The chain recombines TRBV5-4 with TRBJ2-2, with TRBD1 identical over 11 bases. CDR1 and CDR2 from the germline V gene are SGHNT and YYREEE (reference sequence). J lost 5 bases, V lost 4 bases, and 7 bases had no gene match. The CDR3 is 16 amino acids. For the CDR3, the DNA is TGTGCCAGCAGCCTTCGGGACAGGGGGTGGACCGGGGAGCTGTTTTTT. Amino acid sequence: CASSLRDRGWTGELFF.

The rearrangement joins TRBV13 to TRBJ2-7; 10 bases line up with TRBD2. Looked up from germline, CDR1 is PRHDT and CDR2 is FYEKMQ (reference sequence). V dropped 4 bases and J dropped 0; count of bases not matched to a gene: 9. The CDR3 loop spans 17 amino acids. The CDR3 spells CASSSRPSSGSSYEQYF. The CDR3 DNA reads as TGTGCCAGCAGCTCCAGACCATCTAGCGGGAGCTCCTACGAGCAGTACTTC.

The J gene is TRBJ1-2, the V gene TRBV6-1; D unclear. The CDR3 loop spans 17 amino acids. CDR1 and CDR2 (germline): MNHNS, SASEGT. Trimming removed 2 bases from V and 5 bases from J, with 21 bases in between. The CDR3 sequence is CASSEFIVVNSGYGYTF. The CDR3 bases are TGTGCCAGCAGTGAATTCATAGTTGTTAACAGCGGTTATGGCTACACCTTC.

V usage is TRBV7-6 and J usage is TRBJ2-3, with 9 bases fitting TRBD2. V lost 3 bases to trimming and J lost 1 base; unmatched junction nucleotides: 2. The CDR3 has 15 residues. Germline V gene sequence: CDR1 SGHVS, CDR2 FNYEAQ. The CDR3 reads CASSFLAGGTDTQYF. CDR3 bases: TGTGCCAGCAGCTTCTTAGCGGGGGGCACAGATACGCAGTATTTT.

This clone was picked up a small number of times. This chain uses TRBV9 with TRBJ1-2; 9 nucleotides match TRBD1. CDR1 and CDR2 from the germline V gene are SGDLS and YYNGEE. This CDR3 is built from 15 residues. V lost 4 bases to trimming and J lost 7 bases; unmatched junction nucleotides: 11. The CDR3 loop is CASSPHPGTGSGYTF. In DNA, the CDR3 is TGTGCCAGCAGCCCTCACCCCGGGACAGGGAGTGGCTACACCTTC.

V and J are TRBV14 and TRBJ2-7; D uncertain. Germline V CDR1 and CDR2: SGHDN, FVKESK. There are 13 residues in the CDR3. The V and J ends lost 1 base and 5 bases respectively, with 9 bases between them. The CDR3 here is CASSQVGLDEQYF. DNA for the CDR3: TGTGCCAGCAGCCAAGTAGGCCTAGACGAGCAGTACTTC.

This clone was seen a few times. The J gene is TRBJ1-1, the V gene TRBV6-6; D is ambiguous. The germline V gene has CDR1 MNHNY and CDR2 SVGAGI (reference sequence). The CDR3 spans 12 residues. Trimming removed 6 bases from V and 11 bases from J, with 16 bases in between. The CDR3 region has the DNA TGTGCCAGCAGCCCAACTCCCGTATCCGCTTTCTTT. This sequence encodes CASSPTPVSAFF.

This clone appeared once. J is TRBJ2-2 and V is TRBV6-1, with TRBD1 matching 7 bases. The CDR3 runs 14 residues. CDR1 MNHNS and CDR2 SASEGT come from the germline V gene. V lost 6 bases, J lost 4 bases, and 5 bases stayed unmatched. The CDR3 here is CASSRDSFTGELFF. CDR3 coding DNA: TGTGCCAGCAGCCGGGACAGTTTCACCGGGGAGCTGTTTTTT.

The genes are TRBV21-1 and TRBJ2-7; the table's TRBD1 call for D was not verified on the DNA. TRBV21-1 is described as a pseudogene. This CDR3 region has 18 residues. As DNA, the CDR3 is TGTGCCAGACCGATGGCCACCGACAGGCTTGAGGGCTTAAGTAAAGTGAACTTC. Protein product: CARPMATDRLEGLSKVNF.

This chain uses TRBV19 with TRBJ1-2; tentative D call: TRBD1 (6 bases). There are 12 residues in the CDR3. The germline CDR1 and CDR2 sequences are LNHDA and SQIVND (reference sequence). The CDR3 bases are TGTGCTAGGGGGGGCAGGTTCTATGGCTACACCTTC. Translating gives CARGGRFYGYTF. Supplemented by reference TRBV19 and TRBJ1-2, the full variable domain reads DGGITQSPKYLFRKEGQNVTLSCEQNLNHDAMYWYRQDPGQGLRLIYYSQIVNDFQKGDIAEGYSVSREKKESFPLTVTSAQKNPTAFYLCARGGRFYGYTFGSGTRLTVV.

The V gene is TRBV12-5, the J gene TRBJ2-5; TRBD1 might be the D (5 bases). In germline, CDR1 is LGHNT, CDR2 FRNRAP. The CDR3 sequence is 16 residues long. Trimming cost V 0 bases and J 1 base, with 12 bases left between them. DNA for the CDR3: TGTGCTAGTGGTTTGGTAGGGGCCGCCGGCCAAGAGACCCAGTACTTC. Translation gives CASGLVGAAGQETQYF.

V and J are TRBV27 and TRBJ1-1, with TRBD1 as a possible D gene (6 bases). V lost 6 bases to trimming and J lost 3 bases, with 11 bases between them. The CDR3 runs to 13 residues. Germline-derived CDR1 and CDR2 are MNHEY and SMNVEV (reference sequence). CDR3 nucleotides: TGTGCCAGCAGCCTACAGGGTTACACTGAAGCTTTCTTT. Translation: CASSLQGYTEAFF.

V and J are TRBV7-8 and TRBJ2-1; no clear D. CDR1 and CDR2 (germline): SGHVS, FQNEAQ. The CDR3 totals 13 residues. V was cut by 1 base and J by 7 bases, with 8 bases left in between. CDR3 residues: CASSLVAGNEQFF. Written as DNA, the CDR3 is TGTGCCAGCAGCTTAGTGGCAGGTAATGAGCAGTTCTTC.

V gene TRBV6-5 combines with J gene TRBJ2-2, with D possibly TRBD1 on 5 matching bases. Germline assignment: CDR1 MNHEY and CDR2 SVGAGI. V was cut by 2 bases and J by 0 bases, with 7 bases left in between. The CDR3 contains 15 residues. The CDR3 coding sequence is TGTGCCAGCAGTTACGGACATTCGAACACCGGGGAGCTGTTTTTT. Translated, it gives CASSYGHSNTGELFF.

The V gene is TRBV11-3, the J gene TRBJ1-6; 8 bases align to TRBD1. The V segment lost 1 base and the J segment 10 bases; nucleotides outside the gene matches: 3. CDR1 and CDR2 from the germline V gene are SGHNT and YENEEA. The CDR3 consists of 14 residues. The CDR3 here is CASSLVTGESPLHF. CDR3 DNA: TGTGCCAGCAGCTTAGTGACAGGGGAATCACCCCTCCACTTT.

This chain uses TRBV4-2 with TRBJ2-1; TRBD2 might be the D (6 bases). The germline CDR1 and CDR2 sequences are LGHNA and YNFKEQ. Between the trimmed V and J ends, which lost 1 base and 9 bases, there was a span of 16 bases. The CDR3 sequence is 15 residues long. In DNA, the CDR3 is TGTGCCAGCAGCCAAGCTCGCGGGGCCGGGACTGAGCAGTTCTTC. Translation: CASSQARGAGTEQFF.

This chain connects TRBV9 to TRBJ2-1; 8 nucleotides match TRBD2. V gave up 4 bases and J gave up 0 bases; unmatched junction bases: 9. CDR1 and CDR2 from the germline V gene are SGDLS and YYNGEE. The CDR3 extends over 17 amino acids. DNA of the CDR3: TGTGCCAGCAGCCCAGCCGGGACTAGGAGCTCCTACAATGAGCAGTTCTTC. It yields the protein CASSPAGTRSSYNEQFF.

The chain employs TRBV5-8 and TRBJ2-7; 7 bases map to TRBD2. J gave up 2 bases and V 0 bases, and 2 bases lay outside the gene matches. Germline V gene sequence: CDR1 SGHTS, CDR2 YDEGEE. CDR3 length: 14 amino acids. This chain's CDR3 is CASSLASGTYEQYF. CDR3 nucleotides: TGTGCCAGCAGCTTGGCTAGCGGTACCTACGAGCAGTACTTC.

DNA of the CDR3: TGTGCCAGTAGTATAGATGGAGGGTCTTCAAGCTCCTACGAGCAGTACTTC. Translating gives CASSIDGGSSSSYEQYF. The chain carries TRBV19 and TRBJ2-7; D might be TRBD2 (6 bases). The germline CDR1 and CDR2 sequences are LNHDA and SQIVND (reference sequence). The CDR3 runs 17 residues. Trimming shortened V by 0 bases and J by 0 bases, and 15 bases separated the two germline ends.

The genes are TRBV6-1 and TRBJ1-1; 8 bases match TRBD1. Germline CDR1 reads MNHNS; CDR2 reads SASEGT. With 2 bases clipped from V and 5 bases from J, the junction kept 7 bases outside the gene matches. CDR3 length: 15 amino acids. The CDR3 is CASSEIGQGRTEAFF. The CDR3 nucleotides are TGTGCCAGCAGTGAAATAGGACAGGGAAGAACTGAAGCTTTCTTT.

The chain joins TRBV5-6 to TRBJ1-1; D is unresolved. CDR1 is SGHDT, CDR2 YYEEEE, per germline. CDR3 length: 14 amino acids. Trimming took 4 bases from V and 3 from J, leaving 13 bases between them. CDR3 in DNA: TGTGCCAGCAGCGTACAAGATTATGACACTGAAGCTTTCTTT. As protein: CASSVQDYDTEAFF.

J is TRBJ1-6 and V is TRBV2; no firm D call. This CDR3 is built from 18 residues. The germline V gene encodes CDR1 SNHLY and CDR2 FYNNEI. Trimming removed 2 bases at V and 0 bases at J, with 14 bases between. CDR3: CASSESSAGSSYNSPLHF. The CDR3 nucleotides are TGTGCCAGCAGTGAAAGCTCGGCGGGGAGCTCCTATAATTCACCCCTCCACTTT.

This clone has more than one count but fewer than ten. J is TRBJ2-3 and V is TRBV11-3; 7 bases line up with TRBD2. Germline values: CDR1 SGHNT, CDR2 YENEEA. This CDR3 spans 12 amino acids. The V gene end was trimmed by 8 bases and the J gene end by 3 bases; junction bases not matched to a gene: 2. CDR3 loop: CASGRGTDTQYF. The CDR3 nucleotides read TGTGCCAGCGGGAGGGGTACAGATACGCAGTATTTT.

The chain uses TRBV4-3 and TRBJ2-2; no reliable D call. This CDR3 has 15 amino acids. Per the germline V gene, CDR1 is LGHNA and CDR2 is YSLEER. V was cut by 1 base and J by 0 bases, with 6 bases left in between. The CDR3 nucleotides read TGCGCCAGCAGCCAAGCACAGACGAACACCGGGGAGCTGTTTTTT. It yields the protein CASSQAQTNTGELFF.

The CDR3 bases are TGCGCCAGCAGCTACCGGACAGGGGGCACAGATACGCAGTATTTT. Translating it yields CASSYRTGGTDTQYF. This rearrangement joins TRBV4-3 to TRBJ2-3, with TRBD1 matching 9 bases. Germline loops: CDR1 LGHNA, CDR2 YSLEER. There are 15 residues in the CDR3. V was pared by 5 bases and J by 1 base, with 4 bases of the junction left unmatched.

The V call is TRBV7-9, the J call TRBJ1-2; D unclear. The CDR3 covers 13 residues. The germline V and J ends were trimmed by 6 bases and 0 bases, with 8 bases remaining between them. Germline lookup yields CDR1 SEHNR and CDR2 FQNEAQ (reference sequence). CDR3 region: CASSGSANYGYTF. The CDR3 nucleotides are TGTGCCAGCAGTGGCAGTGCTAACTATGGCTACACCTTC.

J is TRBJ2-7 and V is TRBV6-1; 10 nucleotides align to TRBD1. The CDR3 is 14 amino acids. V dropped 4 bases and J dropped 4; count of bases not matched to a gene: 4. Germline V gives CDR1 MNHNS, CDR2 SASEGT. The CDR3 bases are TGTGCCAGCAGTGGGGACAGGGGCAATTACGAGCAGTACTTC. Its translation: CASSGDRGNYEQYF.

J is TRBJ1-1 and V is TRBV7-2; 8 bases are a match to TRBD1. CDR1 is SGHTA, CDR2 FQGNSA, per germline. The V and J ends lost 5 bases and 1 base, in that order; junction bases with no gene match: 6. This CDR3 has 15 residues. CDR3 region: CASSPRTGTNTEAFF. CDR3 in DNA: TGTGCCAGCAGCCCGAGGACAGGGACGAACACTGAAGCTTTCTTT.